Listed below are T cell receptor beta chains from one sample, sequenced in a study of T-cell reconstitution after alpha-beta-depleted transplantation in children. TCRdb used MiXCR to reprocess the PCR reads, holding one entry per CDR3 protein. The sample holds 600,000 or so distinct CDR3 sequences, more than 20% seen once. Here the sequenced sample was PBMCs, mostly from graft donor cells, taken 360 days after TCRalphabeta/CD19-depleted stem cell transplant. The receptors come from a boy under two years old who had a stem cell transplant for acute myeloid leukemia, so the T cells may come from the graft donor. Both conserved end residues are part of each CDR3. The order of the fields is clone size, D gene, CDR3 length, V gene, J gene, CDR3 protein, CDR3 DNA. The D gene is left open where the match is weak. Size is omitted from some rows. Given values are once, few, many or a class for expanded clones.

size: -; D: -; length: 18; V: TRBV5-1; J: TRBJ1-4; CDR3: CASSLVVRSPTTNEKLFF; DNA: TGCGCCAGCAGCTTGGTTGTGCGCTCTCCGACAACTAATGAAAAACTGTTTTTT
size: few; D: -; length: 13; V: TRBV6-5; J: TRBJ1-2; CDR3: CASSYSLTRGYTF; DNA: TGTGCCAGCAGTTACTCGTTAACACGGGGCTACACCTTC
size: many; D: -; length: 12; V: TRBV10-3; J: TRBJ2-1; CDR3: CAISERGGEQFF; DNA: TGTGCCATCAGTGAGAGGGGTGGAGAGCAGTTCTTC
size: -; D: -; length: 14; V: TRBV6-5; J: TRBJ2-1; CDR3: CASSSLGVYNEQFF; DNA: TGTGCCAGCAGTTCTCTGGGGGTCTACAATGAGCAGTTCTTC
size: few; D: -; length: 14; V: TRBV28; J: TRBJ1-2; CDR3: CASSFVRLNYGYTF; DNA: TGTGCCAGCAGTTTTGTCAGGCTAAACTATGGCTACACCTTC
size: many; D: TRBD1; length: 14; V: TRBV29-1; J: TRBJ2-3; CDR3: CSAEQGARTDTQYF; DNA: TGCAGCGCCGAACAGGGGGCCCGCACAGATACGCAGTATTTT
size: many; D: TRBD2; length: 16; V: TRBV20-1; J: TRBJ2-3; CDR3: CSAAGLAGGRTDTQYF; DNA: TGCAGTGCCGCGGGACTAGCGGGGGGCCGCACAGATACGCAGTATTTT
size: many; D: TRBD1; length: 15; V: TRBV15; J: TRBJ2-5; CDR3: CATSPRQGRKETQYF; DNA: TGTGCCACCAGCCCGCGACAGGGGAGGAAAGAGACCCAGTACTTC
size: few; D: TRBD1; length: 15; V: TRBV12-3/TRBV12-4; J: TRBJ2-1; CDR3: CASSPRGTGYNEQFF; DNA: TGTGCCAGCAGCCCGAGGGGGACAGGGTACAATGAGCAGTTCTTC
size: -; D: TRBD2; length: 16; V: TRBV20-1; J: TRBJ2-1; CDR3: CSARDFERGGRNEQFF; DNA: TGCAGTGCTAGAGATTTTGAGCGGGGGGGCCGGAATGAGCAGTTCTTC
size: many; D: -; length: 14; V: TRBV30; J: TRBJ1-3; CDR3: CAWKRFNSGNTIYF; DNA: TGTGCCTGGAAAAGATTCAACTCTGGAAACACCATATATTTT
size: -; D: TRBD1; length: 18; V: TRBV15; J: TRBJ2-5; CDR3: CATSGGGHRGMPGETQYF; DNA: TGTGCCACCAGCGGCGGCGGTCACAGGGGGATGCCGGGGGAGACCCAGTACTTC
size: -; D: -; length: 13; V: TRBV6-1; J: TRBJ1-2; CDR3: CASRNSAIDGYTF; DNA: TGTGCCAGCAGAAACAGCGCAATAGACGGCTACACCTTC
size: few; D: TRBD1; length: 15; V: TRBV20-1; J: TRBJ1-5; CDR3: CSAPHRGKSNQPQHF; DNA: TGCAGTGCTCCACACAGGGGTAAGAGCAATCAGCCCCAGCATTTT
size: many; D: -; length: 16; V: TRBV24-1; J: TRBJ2-3; CDR3: CATSDLQGDSTDTQYF; DNA: TGTGCCACCAGTGATTTGCAAGGGGACAGCACAGATACGCAGTATTTT
size: -; D: -; length: 15; V: TRBV20-1; J: TRBJ2-2; CDR3: CSAFRVDSNTGELFF; DNA: TGCAGTGCTTTTAGGGTAGACAGCAACACCGGGGAGCTGTTTTTT
size: many; D: TRBD1; length: 18; V: TRBV11-2; J: TRBJ1-3; CDR3: CASTPGQQLHGSGNTIYF; DNA: TGTGCCAGCACCCCGGGACAGCAGCTCCATGGCTCTGGAAACACCATATATTTT
size: -; D: -; length: 15; V: TRBV4-3; J: TRBJ2-1; CDR3: CASSHRGDLYNEQFF; DNA: TGCGCCAGCAGCCATAGGGGGGACCTCTACAATGAGCAGTTCTTC
size: -; D: TRBD1; length: 17; V: TRBV27; J: TRBJ1-6; CDR3: CASSHHRQGQGNSPLHF; DNA: TGTGCCAGCAGTCACCACCGACAGGGTCAGGGTAATTCACCCCTCCACTTT
size: few; D: -; length: 12; V: TRBV29-1; J: TRBJ1-2; CDR3: CSVEGDNYGYTF; DNA: TGCAGCGTTGAGGGGGATAACTATGGCTACACCTTC
size: many; D: -; length: 14; V: TRBV20-1; J: TRBJ2-1; CDR3: CSVGPRGLYNEQFF; DNA: TGCAGTGTGGGGCCCAGGGGCCTCTACAATGAGCAGTTCTTC
size: few; D: -; length: 14; V: TRBV6-1; J: TRBJ1-3; CDR3: CASRAPGTGNTIYF; DNA: TGTGCCAGCAGGGCACCGGGAACTGGAAACACCATATATTTT
size: few; D: -; length: 14; V: TRBV7-2; J: TRBJ2-3; CDR3: CASSFPSSTDTQYF; DNA: TGTGCCAGCAGCTTCCCTTCTAGCACAGATACGCAGTATTTT
size: -; D: -; length: 13; V: TRBV15; J: TRBJ1-5; CDR3: CATSGTLYQPQHF; DNA: TGTGCCACCTCCGGGACACTTTATCAGCCCCAGCATTTT
size: many; D: -; length: 15; V: TRBV12-3/TRBV12-4; J: TRBJ1-5; CDR3: CASRPGTPVGQPQHF; DNA: TGTGCCAGCAGACCCGGGACCCCGGTGGGTCAGCCCCAGCATTTT
size: many; D: -; length: 14; V: TRBV28; J: TRBJ2-5; CDR3: CASRPTGKGETQYF; DNA: TGTGCCAGCAGACCCACAGGGAAAGGGGAGACCCAGTACTTC
size: few; D: -; length: 13; V: TRBV6-2/TRBV6-3; J: TRBJ2-3; CDR3: CASSYPLGDTQYF; DNA: TGTGCCAGCAGTTACCCACTAGGAGATACGCAGTATTTT
size: few; D: -; length: 15; V: TRBV15; J: TRBJ2-1; CDR3: CATSRDGLPGNEQFF; DNA: TGTGCCACCAGCAGAGACGGGCTCCCTGGCAATGAGCAGTTCTTC
size: -; D: TRBD1; length: 14; V: TRBV29-1; J: TRBJ1-3; CDR3: CSVEDRADGNTIYF; DNA: TGCAGCGTAGAGGACAGGGCAGATGGAAACACCATATATTTT
size: once; D: -; length: 15; V: TRBV4-3; J: TRBJ2-2; CDR3: CASSQRVRGTGELFF; DNA: TGCGCCAGCAGCCAAAGAGTGAGGGGCACCGGGGAGCTGTTTTTT
size: -; D: -; length: 14; V: TRBV10-3; J: TRBJ1-2; CDR3: CAITEDGGIDGYTF; DNA: TGTGCCATCACCGAGGACGGCGGAATTGATGGCTACACCTTC
size: many; D: -; length: 14; V: TRBV10-3; J: TRBJ2-5; CDR3: CAISESRGQETQYF; DNA: TGTGCCATCAGTGAGTCGCGAGGGCAAGAGACCCAGTACTTC
size: -; D: -; length: 13; V: TRBV6-6; J: TRBJ2-3; CDR3: CASSYSSADTQYF; DNA: TGTGCCAGCAGTTACTCTAGTGCAGATACGCAGTATTTT
size: -; D: -; length: 14; V: TRBV29-1; J: TRBJ2-5; CDR3: CSVDTRGLRETQYF; DNA: TGCAGCGTTGATACCCGGGGGCTTCGAGAGACCCAGTACTTC
size: few; D: -; length: 13; V: TRBV12-3/TRBV12-4; J: TRBJ1-2; CDR3: CATRYRSLGSYTF; DNA: TGTGCCACCCGCTACAGGAGTCTGGGGAGCTACACCTTC
size: once; D: TRBD2; length: 14; V: TRBV7-9; J: TRBJ2-3; CDR3: CASSPRLAPDTQYF; DNA: TGTGCCAGCAGCCCAAGACTAGCCCCGGATACGCAGTATTTT
size: few; D: TRBD2; length: 16; V: TRBV7-2; J: TRBJ2-5; CDR3: CASSSSGGMYQETQYF; DNA: TGTGCCAGCAGCTCTTCGGGGGGGATGTACCAAGAGACCCAGTACTTC
size: few; D: TRBD1; length: 15; V: TRBV27; J: TRBJ2-2; CDR3: CASSSGTGTTGELFF; DNA: TGTGCCAGCAGTTCCGGGACAGGGACGACCGGGGAGCTGTTTTTT
size: few; D: -; length: 14; V: TRBV29-1; J: TRBJ2-5; CDR3: CSVERWGNQETQYF; DNA: TGCAGCGTTGAAAGGTGGGGGAACCAAGAGACCCAGTACTTC
size: many; D: -; length: 15; V: TRBV12-3/TRBV12-4; J: TRBJ1-6; CDR3: CASSKDRTTYSPLHF; DNA: TGTGCCAGCAGTAAGGACCGAACCACGTATTCACCCCTCCACTTT
size: -; D: TRBD2; length: 16; V: TRBV20-1; J: TRBJ2-1; CDR3: CSARDGASGGWNEQFF; DNA: TGCAGTGCTAGAGATGGGGCTAGCGGGGGGTGGAATGAGCAGTTCTTC
size: many; D: TRBD1; length: 12; V: TRBV5-1; J: TRBJ2-4; CDR3: CASSQGQGIQYF; DNA: TGCGCCAGCAGCCAAGGACAGGGTATTCAGTACTTC
size: -; D: -; length: 16; V: TRBV15; J: TRBJ2-7; CDR3: CATSRDEGFLSYEQYF; DNA: TGTGCCACCAGCAGAGATGAGGGGTTCCTCTCCTACGAGCAGTACTTC
size: -; D: TRBD1; length: 14; V: TRBV12-5; J: TRBJ2-7; CDR3: CASGWGQVSYEQYF; DNA: TGTGCTAGTGGTTGGGGACAGGTTTCCTACGAGCAGTACTTC
size: many; D: -; length: 13; V: TRBV9; J: TRBJ2-3; CDR3: CASSATSTDTQYF; DNA: TGTGCCAGCAGCGCAACTAGCACAGATACGCAGTATTTT